These T cell receptor beta chains were read from a single sample in a study of shared clonotypes between healthy human individuals. Profiled with immunoSEQ multiplex PCR; TCRdb holds only in-frame clones, not every one. The table lists about 2.1 million clones, about 93% of them singletons. Sequencing was carried out using naive CD8+ T cells from PBMCs. All receptors derive from a man in his late teens or twenties in good health. Some clones in this sample may be carry-over from other donors' samples. Both conserved end residues are part of each CDR3. The D gene is left open where the match is weak. Size tells how often a clone was seen (once, few, many) or the class of an expanded clone, and some rows leave it out.

clone_size j_call v_call d_call cdr3_aa
. TRBJ1-5 TRBV7-9 . CASSLSGLSNQPQHF
. TRBJ2-7 TRBV7-3 TRBD1 CASSTRDSYSYEQYF
. TRBJ2-6 TRBV9 TRBD1 CASSGGQGSSGANVLTF
once TRBJ2-1 TRBV4-3 . CASSQDSRSYNEQFF
. TRBJ2-7 TRBV6-5 . CASSYSTAPYEQYF
once TRBJ2-5 TRBV30 TRBD1 CAWSSTGKVETQYF
. TRBJ2-7 TRBV11-2 . CASSDHRQEPSYEQYF
. TRBJ1-1 TRBV27 . CASSLPELSFENTEAFF
. TRBJ2-5 TRBV7-9 . CASSWSGGGLEETQYF
. TRBJ2-1 TRBV27 . CASSSRHGGSHNEQFF
. TRBJ1-6 TRBV6-5 . CASSYRANNSPLHF
. TRBJ2-5 TRBV7-9 TRBD1 CASSLGTGAETQYF
once TRBJ1-1 TRBV27 . CASSLMDRNTEAFF
. TRBJ2-7 TRBV28 . CASSLRGSSEQYF
. TRBJ2-7 TRBV19 TRBD2 CASSPLGGRVSYEQYF
once TRBJ1-1 TRBV4-3 . CASSPGTGQNEAFF
. TRBJ1-4 TRBV6-5 . CASSYSPGSSEKLFF
once TRBJ2-7 TRBV29-1 . CSVLPVEGEQYF
. TRBJ2-1 TRBV9 . CASSVFGTISGNEQFF
once TRBJ2-7 TRBV2 . CASLGVGSHLSYEQYF
. TRBJ1-2 TRBV27 . CASSLSPGQDYGYTF
. TRBJ2-2 TRBV4-3 TRBD1 CASSQDRRTGEDTGELFF
. . TRBV5-1 TRBD1 CASSLKAGTGFNEQYF
. TRBJ1-2 TRBV20-1 . CSAPTDYGYTF
. TRBJ1-1 TRBV29-1 . CSVEPSHGVIGYTEAFF
. TRBJ2-1 TRBV5-1 TRBD1 CASSWTGFNEQFF